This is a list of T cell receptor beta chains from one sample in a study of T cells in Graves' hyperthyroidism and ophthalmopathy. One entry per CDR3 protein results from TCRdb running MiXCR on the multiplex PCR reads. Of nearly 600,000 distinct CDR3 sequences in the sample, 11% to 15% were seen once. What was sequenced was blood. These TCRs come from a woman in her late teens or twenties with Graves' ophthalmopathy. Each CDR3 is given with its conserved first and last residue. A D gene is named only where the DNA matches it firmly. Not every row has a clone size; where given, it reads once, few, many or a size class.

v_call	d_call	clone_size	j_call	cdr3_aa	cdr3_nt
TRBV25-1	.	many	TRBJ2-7	CASSDLALEQYF	TGTGCCAGCAGTGATCTAGCTCTCGAGCAGTACTTC
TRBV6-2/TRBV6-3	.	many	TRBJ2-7	CASSYDYEQYF	TGTGCCAGCAGTTACGATTACGAGCAGTACTTC
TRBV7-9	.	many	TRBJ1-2	CAIRFGTIYGYTF	TGTGCCATCCGGTTCGGGACAATATATGGCTACACCTTC
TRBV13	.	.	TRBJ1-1	CASSFQRTGSTEAFF	TGTGCCAGCAGCTTCCAAAGGACGGGGTCGACTGAAGCTTTCTTT
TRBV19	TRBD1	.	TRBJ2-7	CASRGQGIPYEQYF	TGTGCCAGTAGGGGACAGGGTATTCCCTACGAGCAGTACTTC
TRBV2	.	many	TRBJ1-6	CASSDGPRGSPLHF	TGTGCCAGCAGTGACGGGCCCCGGGGCTCACCCCTCCACTTT
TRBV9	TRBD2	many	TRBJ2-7	CAGGLAGAREQYF	TGTGCCGGGGGCTTAGCGGGAGCTCGTGAGCAGTACTTC
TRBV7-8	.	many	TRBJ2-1	CASSLPRKIGIEQFF	TGTGCCAGCAGCTTACCCCGCAAAATTGGCATTGAGCAGTTCTTC
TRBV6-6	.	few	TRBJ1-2	CASSYTGPNYGYTF	TGTGCCAGCAGTTACACCGGACCCAACTATGGCTACACCTTC
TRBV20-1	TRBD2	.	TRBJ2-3	CSAGTSGTEFSTDTQYF	TGCAGTGCGGGGACTAGCGGGACCGAGTTTAGCACAGATACGCAGTATTTT
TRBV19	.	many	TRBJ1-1	CASSFLGYTEAFF	TGTGCCAGTAGTTTTCTGGGTTACACTGAAGCTTTCTTT
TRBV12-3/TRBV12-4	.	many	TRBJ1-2	CASRPGGTGYTF	TGTGCCAGCAGGCCAGGAGGGACGGGCTACACCTTC
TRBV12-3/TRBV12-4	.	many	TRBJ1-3	CASSFSAGNTIYF	TGTGCCAGCAGTTTTTCAGCGGGAAACACCATATATTTT
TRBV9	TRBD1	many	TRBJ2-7	CASSSRTGHEQYF	TGTGCCAGCAGCTCCAGGACAGGGCACGAGCAGTACTTC
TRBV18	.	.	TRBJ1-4	CASSPSGLEKLFF	TGTGCCAGCTCACCTAGTGGGTTGGAAAAACTGTTTTTT
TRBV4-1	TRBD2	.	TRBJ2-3	CASSQVRYGRRTDTQYF	TGCGCCAGCAGCCAAGTCCGCTACGGGAGGAGGACGGATACGCAGTATTTT
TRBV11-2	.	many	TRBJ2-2	CASSFLSRGTGELFF	TGTGCCAGCAGCTTTCTATCCCGGGGAACCGGGGAGCTGTTTTTT
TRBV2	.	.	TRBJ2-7	CASRGWESSYEQYF	TGTGCCAGCAGAGGGTGGGAGAGCTCCTACGAGCAGTACTTC
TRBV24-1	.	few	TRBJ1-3	CATSGPGFSGNTIYF	TGTGCCACCAGTGGCCCAGGATTCTCTGGAAACACCATATATTTT
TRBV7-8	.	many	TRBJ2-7	CASSLTPYLASSYEQYF	TGTGCCAGCAGCTTGACCCCCTATCTGGCTAGCTCCTACGAGCAGTACTTC
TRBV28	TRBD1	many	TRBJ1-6	CASSIWTGLISSYNSPLHF	TGTGCCAGCAGTATCTGGACAGGGTTAATCAGCTCCTATAATTCACCCCTCCACTTT
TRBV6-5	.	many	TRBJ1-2	CASSYGLPNYGYTF	TGTGCCAGCAGTTACGGCCTGCCTAACTATGGCTACACCTTC
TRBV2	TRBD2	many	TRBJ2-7	CASSAWMGLAGRSYEQYF	TGTGCCAGCAGTGCGTGGATGGGACTAGCGGGTCGCTCCTACGAGCAGTACTTC
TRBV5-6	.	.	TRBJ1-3	CASSFGRGNTIYF	TGTGCCAGCAGCTTTGGGAGGGGAAACACCATATATTTT
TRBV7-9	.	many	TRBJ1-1	CASSLRGAEAFF	TGTGCCAGCAGCTTAAGGGGGGCTGAAGCTTTCTTT
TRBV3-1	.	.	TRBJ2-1	CASSLLWTLKSADEQFF	TGTGCCAGCAGCCTTTTGTGGACTCTCAAATCAGCGGATGAGCAGTTCTTC
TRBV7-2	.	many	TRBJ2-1	CASSLETVYNEQFF	TGTGCCAGCAGCTTAGAAACAGTCTACAATGAGCAGTTCTTC